This T cell receptor beta chain emerged from a study of T cell responses to AZD1222 COVID-19 vaccine. Regarding the study as a whole: Donors in the cohort were predominantly white British and more often female, and clonal diversity was possibly underestimated. Spike-specific TCR breadth and depth rose after two AZD1222 doses. The peak T cell response came first, and repertoires were sampled only after it.

For this clone: What it binds is not known.

Pooling was applied to second doses at about 4 or about 12 weeks. Some clones are missing from TCRdb's copy, which holds only in-frame ones; the method was immunoSEQ multiplex PCR. The profile shows 150,000 to 200,000 clones, around 90% of them singletons. This clonotype originated in an adult who received the AZD1222 COVID-19 vaccine. The sequences come from peripheral blood, collected 28 days after the second AZD1222 dose.

The CDR3 loop reads CASSIGQWVRAARPQHF. The CDR3 nucleotides read TGTGCCAGTAGTATAGGGCAGTGGGTAAGGGCCGCCAGGCCCCAGCATTTT. The chain couples TRBV19 to TRBJ1-5; no firm D call. Trimming removed 1 base at V and 9 bases at J, with 22 bases between. From germline, CDR1 is LNHDA and CDR2 SQIVND (reference sequence). This CDR3 contains 17 residues.